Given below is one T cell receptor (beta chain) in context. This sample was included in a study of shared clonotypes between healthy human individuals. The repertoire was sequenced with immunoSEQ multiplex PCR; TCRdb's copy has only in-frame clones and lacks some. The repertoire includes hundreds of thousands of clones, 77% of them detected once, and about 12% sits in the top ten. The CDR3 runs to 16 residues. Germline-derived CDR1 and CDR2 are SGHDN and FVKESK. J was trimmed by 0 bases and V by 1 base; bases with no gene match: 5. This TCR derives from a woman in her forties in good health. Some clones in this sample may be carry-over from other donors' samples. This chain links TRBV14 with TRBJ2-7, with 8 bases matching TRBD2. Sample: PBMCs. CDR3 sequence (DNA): TGTGCCAGCAGCCAAGTGCCAGCGGGAGTCTCCTACGAGCAGTACTTC. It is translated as CASSQVPAGVSYEQYF.